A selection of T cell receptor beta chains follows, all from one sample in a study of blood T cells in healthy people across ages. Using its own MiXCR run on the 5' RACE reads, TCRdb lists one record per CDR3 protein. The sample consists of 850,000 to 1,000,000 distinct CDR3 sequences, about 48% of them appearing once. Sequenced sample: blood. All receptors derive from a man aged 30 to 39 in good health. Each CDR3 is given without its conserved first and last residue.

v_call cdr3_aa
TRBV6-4 ASSEERETDTQY
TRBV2 ANSRRNYGTQY
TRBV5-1 ASSLKADLYQETQY
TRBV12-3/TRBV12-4 ASTTAAGGTGELF
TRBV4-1 ASSLLEDQPQH
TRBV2 ASETGLAGSQY
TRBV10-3 AISELPSYEQY
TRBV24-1 ATRDSLERETQY
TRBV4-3 ASSQETGFTSYEQY
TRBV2 ASSDDGQPQH
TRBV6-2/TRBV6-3 ASSYSMGRGEQY
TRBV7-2 ASSPRDRQPQY
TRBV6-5 ASSYALRETQY
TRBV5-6 ASSWQGGPYNEQF
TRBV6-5 ARGAVQETQY
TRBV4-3 ARRARGEEKLF
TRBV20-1 SAETGGSYEQY
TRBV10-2 ASRAARGQETQY
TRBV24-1 ATNLAGYNEQY
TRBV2 ASSGASVLTYEQY
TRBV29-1 SAGTSGGPTDTQY
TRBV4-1 ASSQNQRGGQETQH
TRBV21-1 ASSKKRLADPLNTEAF
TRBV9 ASSVAGSTSTQY
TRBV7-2 ASSFAGQGKNYGYT
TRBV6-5 ASSLTGGSSNYGYT
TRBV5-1 ASSRDGSNEKLF
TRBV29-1 SVVTGDYGYT
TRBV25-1 ASSARGLAKNIQY
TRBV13 ASSFGRLAGFPLQY
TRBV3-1 ASSQLGAGELF
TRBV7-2 ASSLSRGGESQY
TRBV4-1 ASSQLSSGGAYEQY
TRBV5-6 ASSLTGLAATSKYYEQY
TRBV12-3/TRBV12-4 ASSFPMGGYT
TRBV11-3 ASSPDRNIQY
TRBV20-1 SARPPMGVLDTQY
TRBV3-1 ASSQGGAFGNQPQH
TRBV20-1 SARGTQSDTQY
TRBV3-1 ASSPTPTGVDNEQF
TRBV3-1 ASSQDKTGGRIPSNYGYT
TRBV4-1 ASSQYTAAEQY
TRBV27 ASSNVFTYEQY
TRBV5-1 ASSFRQPATEAF